A selection of T cell receptor beta chains follows, all from one sample in a study of T cells in Graves' hyperthyroidism and ophthalmopathy. TCRdb itself ran the multiplex PCR reads through MiXCR, one entry per CDR3 protein. Here the sample spans a few hundred thousand distinct CDR3 sequences, less than 15% being singletons. Sequencing used blood. Receptors were obtained from a young woman with Graves' hyperthyroidism. The CDR3 runs from the conserved cysteine through the conserved F or W. A D gene is named only where the DNA matches it firmly. A clone size is listed for some rows: how often the clone was seen (once, few, many), or a class if it is expanded.

j_call,v_call,clone_size,d_call,cdr3_nt,cdr3_aa
TRBJ1-1,TRBV28,many,-,TGTGCCAGCATCAGCACGGTGAACACTGAAGCTTTCTTT,CASISTVNTEAFF
TRBJ1-6,TRBV7-9,-,TRBD1,TGTGCCAGCAGTCGACAGGGAATTTCGGCTTCACCCCTCCACTTT,CASSRQGISASPLHF
TRBJ1-1,TRBV20-1,many,-,TGCAGTGCTAGACGGGATCACCAATCCAGACCCACTGAAGCTTTCTTT,CSARRDHQSRPTEAFF
TRBJ2-1,TRBV10-3,many,TRBD2,TGTGCCATCAGACTAGCGGGGGCCAGGGGCTCCTACAATGAGCAGTTCTTC,CAIRLAGARGSYNEQFF
TRBJ2-1,TRBV7-8,many,TRBD2,TGTGCCAGCAGCTTCCAACACGTTCTAGCGGGGGGTGGTAATGAGCAGTTCTTC,CASSFQHVLAGGGNEQFF
TRBJ1-5,TRBV4-1,few,-,TGCGCCAGCAGCCAAGTAAACAGCAATCAGCCCCAGCATTTT,CASSQVNSNQPQHF
TRBJ1-2,TRBV2,many,TRBD1,TGTGCCAGCAGTGCCGGGACAGGGGACTATGGCTACACCTTC,CASSAGTGDYGYTF
TRBJ1-2,TRBV12-3/TRBV12-4,few,TRBD1,TGTGCCAGCGGCATCGACAGGGGCTATGGCTACACCTTC,CASGIDRGYGYTF
TRBJ1-4,TRBV3-1,-,TRBD1,TGTGCCAGCAGCCAAGATATCAGGACAGGGAAGTTTGCAACTAATGAAAAACTGTTTTTT,CASSQDIRTGKFATNEKLFF
TRBJ1-1,TRBV5-5,many,TRBD1,TGTGCCAGCAGCACCCGGACAGGTCGAGCTTTCTTT,CASSTRTGRAFF
TRBJ1-1,TRBV18,many,TRBD1,TGTGCCAGCTCACCCCGACAGGGGGCGGTCACTGAAGCTTTCTTT,CASSPRQGAVTEAFF
TRBJ1-5,TRBV19,-,TRBD1,TGTGCCAGTAGTCCTCAGACAGGGCTCATTCAGCCCCAGCATTTT,CASSPQTGLIQPQHF
TRBJ2-7,TRBV20-1,many,-,TGCAGTTCCCAACGGGACCCCCTTTTCTACGAGCAGTACTTC,CSSQRDPLFYEQYF
TRBJ2-7,TRBV2,few,TRBD2,TGTGCCAGCAGTCATACTAGCGGGAGGGTTTACGAGCAGTACTTC,CASSHTSGRVYEQYF
TRBJ1-1,TRBV20-1,many,TRBD1,TGCAGTGCTGCCTCAAACAGGGGTTTCCCTGAAGCTTTCTTT,CSAASNRGFPEAFF
TRBJ2-1,TRBV5-1,many,-,TGCGCCAGCAGCTCTCATGACGGACAACGCAATGAGCAGTTCTTC,CASSSHDGQRNEQFF
TRBJ2-7,TRBV7-9,-,-,TGTGCCAGCAGCTTTTCAGGGACCCACGAGCAGTACTTC,CASSFSGTHEQYF
TRBJ1-6,TRBV19,-,-,TGTGCCAGTAGTATGATTAATTCACCCCTCCACTTT,CASSMINSPLHF
TRBJ2-5,TRBV6-1,many,TRBD2,TGTGCCAGCGCGGGGGGAGAGACCCAGTACTTC,CASAGGETQYF
TRBJ1-1,TRBV18,many,-,TGTGCCAGCTCACCGAGTCAGAACACTGAAGCTTTCTTT,CASSPSQNTEAFF
TRBJ1-4,TRBV18,many,TRBD1,TGTGCCAGCTCACCCCGGACAGGGACTAATGAAAAACTGTTTTTT,CASSPRTGTNEKLFF
TRBJ2-5,TRBV18,many,TRBD1,TGTGCCAGCTCACCAAGGGGACAGGGGGCAGGAGAGACCCAGTACTTC,CASSPRGQGAGETQYF
TRBJ1-6,TRBV5-1,-,-,TGCGCCAGCAGCCCCCGCCGGGGCTCCTCACCCCTCCACTTT,CASSPRRGSSPLHF
TRBJ2-4,TRBV20-1,-,-,TGCAGTGCTAGAGGACCGGGACTCGGGGTCAAAAACATTCAGTACTTC,CSARGPGLGVKNIQYF
TRBJ2-2,TRBV10-2,-,TRBD1,TGCGCCTCCCGGGACAGGGTGGGCGGGGAGCTGTTTTTT,CASRDRVGGELFF
TRBJ2-5,TRBV6-2/TRBV6-3,many,-,TGTGCCAGCAGTTACGGGAGAAGAGAGGAGTACTTC,CASSYGRREEYF
TRBJ2-1,TRBV6-2/TRBV6-3,many,TRBD2,TGTGCCAGCAGCCGGACTAGCGGCAGTGAGCAGTTCTTC,CASSRTSGSEQFF
TRBJ2-7,TRBV7-2,few,-,TGTGCCAGCAGCTTACACTACGGGTCAACCTCCTACGAGCAGTACTTC,CASSLHYGSTSYEQYF
TRBJ1-1,TRBV5-1,-,-,TGCGCCAGCAGCTTGGATGGGACGGCGAACACTGAAGCTTTCTTT,CASSLDGTANTEAFF
TRBJ2-3,TRBV7-6,-,TRBD1,TGTGCCAGCAGCTTAAGACAGGGATCAGATACGCAGTATTTT,CASSLRQGSDTQYF
TRBJ1-1,TRBV18,many,-,TGTGCCAGCTCCATCTTCCTAATGGCTTTCTTT,CASSIFLMAFF
TRBJ1-1,TRBV7-8,many,-,TGTGCCAGCAGCTTACTGGATTCTGTAGCTTTCTTT,CASSLLDSVAFF
TRBJ2-2,TRBV7-9,few,TRBD1,TGTGCCATCCCCCGGAATTCAGGGGGCACCGGGGAGCTGTTTTTT,CAIPRNSGGTGELFF
TRBJ1-5,TRBV28,many,-,TGTGCCAGCAGAGTCGGGTCAGTTCAGCCCCAGCATTTT,CASRVGSVQPQHF
TRBJ1-5,TRBV6-1,many,-,TGTGCCACCCGGGGGGATTATAGCAATCAGCCCCAGCATTTT,CATRGDYSNQPQHF
TRBJ2-1,TRBV20-1,-,TRBD2,TGCAGTGCTAGGGGATTTGGAAGCGGGAGGACCTACAATGAGCAGTTCTTC,CSARGFGSGRTYNEQFF
TRBJ2-7,TRBV30,many,-,TGTGCCTGGAGTAACGGTTACGAGCAGTACTTC,CAWSNGYEQYF
TRBJ2-3,TRBV19,-,-,TGTGCCAGTAGTCCCGACCGGAAGCTGTTCACAGATACGCAGTATTTT,CASSPDRKLFTDTQYF
TRBJ2-2,TRBV28,many,-,TGTGCCAGCAGTTTATGGGGGTCCCGCGGCGGGGAGCTGTTTTTT,CASSLWGSRGGELFF
TRBJ1-1,TRBV10-3,many,-,TGTGCCATCAGTGACCTAAGGAACACTGAAGCTTTCTTT,CAISDLRNTEAFF
TRBJ1-6,TRBV11-2,-,-,TGTGCCAGCAGCTCAATCATGGGAAATTCACCCCCCCACTTT,CASSSIMGNSPPHF
TRBJ1-5,TRBV6-1,many,-,TGTGCCAGCAGTGTAGGTGAACTGAAGACACAGCCCCAGCATTTT,CASSVGELKTQPQHF
TRBJ2-3,TRBV20-1,-,TRBD2,TGCAGTGCCAGGACTAGCGGGGGGGCACAAGATACGCAGTATTTT,CSARTSGGAQDTQYF
TRBJ2-1,TRBV9,-,-,TGTGCCAGCAGCGTAGAGGCCACAAGATACAATGAGCAGTTCTTC,CASSVEATRYNEQFF
TRBJ2-5,TRBV4-2,many,TRBD2,TGTGCCAGCAGCCAAGCTTGGCGGGAGGGCCCGGAGACCCAGTACTTC,CASSQAWREGPETQYF
TRBJ2-7,TRBV3-1,many,TRBD2,TGTGCCAGCAGCCAAACGAGACTAGCGGGAGGGCCCGCCGAGCAGTACTTC,CASSQTRLAGGPAEQYF
TRBJ1-5,TRBV27,many,TRBD1,TGTGCCAGCAGTTACAGGGGAGGTGGCAATCAGCCCCAGCATTTT,CASSYRGGGNQPQHF
TRBJ2-5,TRBV20-1,many,TRBD1,TGCAGTGCCAGTGGACAGGTCCAAGAGACCCAGTACTTC,CSASGQVQETQYF
TRBJ2-7,TRBV28,many,-,TGTGCCAGCAGTTTATCCCTCAGGGGGACTTCCTACGAGCAGTACTTC,CASSLSLRGTSYEQYF
TRBJ2-7,TRBV7-3,few,TRBD1,TGTGCCAGCAGCTCCTACGGGACAGCTAACTACGAGCAGTACTTC,CASSSYGTANYEQYF
TRBJ2-7,TRBV20-1,many,-,TGCAGTGCTAGAGATCGCTGGGACTACGAGCAGTACTTC,CSARDRWDYEQYF
TRBJ2-1,TRBV3-1,-,TRBD2,TGTGCCAGCAGCCAAACCCGACTAGCGGGAGTGACCTACAATGAGCAGTTCTTC,CASSQTRLAGVTYNEQFF
TRBJ1-5,TRBV7-8,many,-,TGTGCCAGCAGCTTTATGAATCATCAGCCCCAGCATTTT,CASSFMNHQPQHF
TRBJ1-1,TRBV20-1,few,-,TGCAGTGCTAGAGATTGGGAGATTGAAGCTTTCTTT,CSARDWEIEAFF
TRBJ2-7,TRBV6-1,many,-,TGTGCCAGCACCCTGGGGGGCGAGCAGTACTTC,CASTLGGEQYF
TRBJ2-7,TRBV7-2,-,TRBD1,TGTGCCTGCAGCCCAGAGGGACAGGCTTACTACGAGCAGTACTTC,CACSPEGQAYYEQYF